This T cell receptor beta chain came from a study of monozygotic twins with inflammatory bowel disease (dated by TCRdb to about 2019). Study-wide context: In total, around 28 monozygotic twin pairs made up the full study: 19 Danish pairs, all IBD-discordant, plus nine German pairs, of which four were IBD-concordant and five were IBD-discordant. Disease-associated traits were sought mainly through comparisons between IBD patients and their genetically identical healthy co-twins within discordant pairs. Each individual had, on average, about 151 000 unique TCRalpha sequences and 181 000 unique TCRbeta sequences available for analysis. Broad study findings and their caveats: Because patients were on differing immunosuppressive treatments, the repertoires may have picked up extra background noise and inter-individual variability. Compared with healthy twins, IBD patients had fewer clonotypes in common with other individuals, a difference most pronounced in patients showing signs of disease activity. Measured by the inverse Simpson index, TCRbeta repertoire diversity was lower in IBD patients than in their healthy co-twins. Different T cell subtypes could not be distinguished in the analysis. The results gave no support for a single strong signal or clonotype linked to IBD. No difference in repertoire similarity was observed between concordant and discordant twins, possibly owing to limited statistical power.

According to the germline V gene, CDR1 reads SNHLY and CDR2 reads FYNNEI. The CDR3 numbers 14 residues from cysteine through phenylalanine. Only the protein is available. Receptor libraries were prepared by 5' RACE. For each TCR library, about 4,000 ng of total RNA was used. For each sample, cDNA synthesis with SMARTScribe reverse transcriptase was split into eight separate reactions. During cDNA synthesis, template switching was used to introduce unique molecular identifiers that contained a 6-nucleotide sample barcode. TCRalpha and TCRbeta cDNA was amplified by two nested PCRs of around 16 and 10 cycles, with bead purification after each PCR. Before amplification, the cDNA was both treated with uracil DNA-glycosylase and purified with the QIAquick PCR purification kit. The second PCR added Illumina TruSeq-compatible adapters along with sample-specific barcodes. TapeStation and Qubit were used to check library quality and concentration, and approximately 5.5 ng of each library went into the pool. Sequencing of the pooled libraries was done on an Illumina HiSeq2500 single-index Rapid Run using custom sequencing primers and 2 x 100 bp reads. Per the original workflow: MiGEC version 1.2.6 was used for UMI-based consensus assembly, which corrected PCR and sequencing errors. MiXCR version 2.1.1 was used to carry out V(D)J alignment, clonotype assembly and CDR3 extraction. Normalisation of gene usage, clonotype sharing and MAIT/NKT TCR abundance was achieved by analysing the top 1000, 10 000 and 20 000 clonotypes per sample. Diversity was computed as the inverse Simpson index with the vegan R package after downsampling to 27 000 UMIs. Paired Mann-Whitney U tests were applied to discordant twin pairs, and Benjamini-Hochberg correction was used for multiple testing. Reads reprocessed by TCRdb are summarized as one entry per CDR3 protein sequence, and DNA is absent. The V and J calls shown here were made by TCRdb, not taken from the authors' results. Per the sample table, the count is around 380,000 distinct CDR3 sequences. The top ten hold under 3% of the sample.

From each donor, a roughly 2.3 ml peripheral blood sample was collected into PAXgene tubes and stored at -80 degrees C. Without T cell sorting, total RNA was isolated from whole blood using the PAXgene blood miRNA kit on an automated QIAcube. Peripheral blood from monozygotic twin pairs, either concordant or discordant for inflammatory bowel disease, underwent deep TCRalpha and TCRbeta repertoire profiling that used unique molecular barcoding. Smoking habits were recorded for all twin pairs, with individuals classified as current, former or never smokers. For this clonotype: Its antigen remains undetermined.

Input material: blood. The V gene is TRBV2 and the J gene is TRBJ1-5; there is no DNA to check the TCRdb D call of TRBD1. The clonotype comes from a human donor with ulcerative colitis or Crohn's disease, or a healthy co-twin of an affected twin (not recorded which). The CDR3 amino acid sequence is: CASSVRGIDQPQHF.